This entry lists 20 T cell receptor beta chains sequenced from one sample in a study of blood T cell repertoires in COVID-19. The data were produced by immunoSEQ multiplex PCR, yet TCRdb's version contains in-frame clones alone and is incomplete. The sample carries about 76,000 clones, about 86% recorded once. Sequenced: peripheral blood. All receptors come from a human donor in a cohort sampled during active COVID-19.

The V and J genes are TRBV6-6 and TRBJ1-2; D call uncertain. Trimming cost V 4 bases and J 0 bases, with 3 bases left between them. This CDR3 spans 12 amino acids. Germline V gives CDR1 MNHNY, CDR2 SVGAGI (reference sequence). CDR3 sequence: CASSLANYGYTF. CDR3 sequence (DNA): TGTGCCAGCAGTTTAGCTAACTATGGCTACACCTTC.

This chain uses TRBV7-6 with TRBJ2-1; D unclear. V was cut by 2 bases and J by 6 bases, with 8 bases left in between. The germline V gene has CDR1 SGHVS and CDR2 FNYEAQ. This CDR3 region has 13 residues. CDR3 in amino acids: CASSLSSGNEQFF. In DNA, the CDR3 is TGTGCCAGCAGCTTATCGTCGGGCAATGAGCAGTTCTTC.

This sequence joins TRBV18 and TRBJ2-7, with D unclear. The CDR3 is 13 amino acids. V was pared by 6 bases and J by 5 bases, with 14 bases between. In germline, CDR1 is KGHSH, CDR2 LQKENI. The CDR3 loop is CASSRLLEDEQYF. Written as DNA, the CDR3 is TGTGCCAGCTCCCGACTCCTTGAGGACGAGCAGTACTTC.

This chain joins TRBV9 and TRBJ2-7; 10 nucleotides align to TRBD2. The CDR3 is 15 residues long. CDR1 is SGDLS, CDR2 YYNGEE, per germline. Trimming took 4 bases from V and 4 from J; bases not matched to a gene: 8. This chain's CDR3 is CASSPLSSGGYEQYF. The CDR3 coding sequence is TGTGCCAGCAGCCCCCTATCTAGCGGGGGTTACGAGCAGTACTTC.

The chain combines TRBV29-1 with TRBJ2-2; a possible D gene is TRBD2 (5 bases). The V end was cut by 4 bases, the J end by 5 bases, with 14 bases between. The CDR3 is 14 amino acids. CDR1 is SQVTM, CDR2 ANQGSEA, per germline. This chain's CDR3 is CSVGSGRRTGELFF. The CDR3 nucleotides read TGCAGCGTTGGAAGTGGGAGAAGAACCGGGGAGCTGTTTTTT.

The chain has TRBV7-9 and TRBJ2-3; D is possibly TRBD1 (5 bases). With 1 base removed from V and 4 bases from J, the gap between germline ends came to 9 bases. The germline V gene has CDR1 SEHNR and CDR2 FQNEAQ (reference sequence). CDR3 size: 14 residues. The CDR3 region has the DNA TGTGCCAGCAGCTTAGATTTCAGGGCAGATACGCAGTATTTT. Translating gives CASSLDFRADTQYF.

The rearrangement links TRBV6-9 to TRBJ1-1; D is uncertain. Per the germline V gene, CDR1 is MNHGY and CDR2 is SVAAGI. The CDR3 loop spans 12 amino acids. V lost 2 bases, J lost 11 bases, and 12 bases lay in between. This CDR3 is CASSYVSQAAFF. In nucleotides, the CDR3 is TGTGCCAGCAGTTATGTTTCGCAGGCTGCTTTCTTT.

The rearrangement uses TRBV7-6 and TRBJ2-1; 8 bases map to TRBD1. This CDR3 region has 15 residues. CDR1 is SGHVS and CDR2 is FNYEAQ in the germline V gene. The trim removed 2 bases at V and 8 bases at J, leaving 8 bases unmatched. CDR3 region: CASSLLGQGIDEQFF. The CDR3 nucleotides read TGTGCCAGCAGCTTATTAGGACAGGGTATCGATGAGCAGTTCTTC.

This chain joins TRBV5-1 and TRBJ1-4, with 8 bases that match TRBD1. Germline CDR1 is SGHRS and CDR2 is YFSETQ. J was trimmed by 8 bases and V by 1 base; bases with no gene match: 10. The CDR3 length is 16 residues. The CDR3, as DNA: TGCGCCAGCAGCTTGACCCTAACAGGGGGTAAAGAAAAACTGTTTTTT. Translated: CASSLTLTGGKEKLFF.

The chain uses TRBV6-5 and TRBJ1-2; TRBD1 matches at 7 bases. With V trimmed by 7 bases and J by 6 bases, 14 bases remained unmatched. CDR3 size: 15 residues. The germline gives CDR1 MNHEY, CDR2 SVGAGI. The CDR3 spells CASTRKQGLSDGYTF. In DNA form, the CDR3 reads TGTGCCAGCACTCGAAAACAGGGGCTCTCTGATGGCTACACCTTC.

This clone came up once. V gene TRBV2 combines with J gene TRBJ1-6, with 7 bases lining up with TRBD1. With 6 bases clipped from V and 8 bases from J, the junction kept 10 bases outside the gene matches. Germline V gene lookup returns CDR1 SNHLY and CDR2 FYNNEI. This CDR3 is 15 amino acids long. CDR3 region: CASRLRDSGYSPLHF. The CDR3 nucleotides read TGTGCCAGCAGATTACGGGACAGCGGTTATTCACCCCTCCACTTT. Full variable domain (outside the CDR3, taken from reference TRBV2 and TRBJ1-6): EPEVTQTPSHQVTQMGQEVILRCVPISNHLYFYWYRQILGQKVEFLVSFYNNEISEKSEIFDDQFSVERPDGSNFTLKIRSTKLEDSAMYFCASRLRDSGYSPLHFGNGTRLTVT.

The chain links TRBV27 to TRBJ2-1; 10 positions match TRBD2. The germline V gene has CDR1 MNHEY and CDR2 SMNVEV (reference sequence). The ends lost 6 bases at V and 3 bases at J; junction bases unmatched: 2. The CDR3 has 14 residues. This CDR3 reads CASSTSGIYNEQFF. The CDR3, as DNA: TGTGCCAGCAGCACTAGCGGGATCTACAATGAGCAGTTCTTC.

This clone was counted once. The chain employs TRBV28 and TRBJ1-5; tentatively, D is TRBD1 (5 bases). Germline V CDR1 and CDR2: MDHEN, SYDVKM. Trimming took off 6 bases at V and 4 bases at J, with 10 bases between the two ends. This CDR3 spans 13 amino acids. The CDR3 region is CASRRQINQPQHF. CDR3 DNA: TGTGCCAGCAGACGACAGATAAATCAGCCCCAGCATTTT.

The V gene is TRBV10-3, the J gene TRBJ2-5, with 7 bases identical to TRBD1. The ends lost 4 bases at V and 5 bases at J; junction bases unmatched: 4. CDR1 ENHRY and CDR2 SYGVKD come from the germline V gene. This CDR3 region has 13 residues. For the CDR3, the DNA is TGTGCCATCAGTGGACAGGGCGGTGAGACCCAGTACTTC. Its translation is CAISGQGGETQYF.

The gene calls are TRBV27 and TRBJ1-2; 7 bases map to TRBD1. Trimming took 4 bases from V and 6 from J; bases not matched to a gene: 8. Germline-derived CDR1 and CDR2 are MNHEY and SMNVEV (reference sequence). CDR3 size: 14 residues. Here the CDR3 reads CASSSHRGGDGYTF. In DNA, the CDR3 is TGTGCCAGCAGTTCCCACAGGGGAGGCGATGGCTACACCTTC.

The rearrangement links TRBV3-1 (or the pseudogene TRBV3-2) to TRBJ2-7; 9 positions match TRBD1. Germline V lookup: CDR1 LGHDT, CDR2 YNNKEL (reference sequence). This CDR3 is 16 amino acids long. Trimming cost V 0 bases and J 0 bases; bases outside gene matches: 3. The CDR3 protein is CASSQEGQGRSYEQYF. The CDR3, as DNA: TGTGCCAGCAGCCAAGAAGGACAGGGGCGCTCCTACGAGCAGTACTTC.

The chain uses TRBV27 and TRBJ2-2; the D is unclear. V shed 6 bases and J shed 0 bases, with 8 bases lying between them. CDR1 is MNHEY, CDR2 SMNVEV, per germline (reference sequence). The CDR3 length is 14 residues. The CDR3 nucleotides are TGTGCCAGCAGCTACTTACCGAACACCGGGGAGCTGTTTTTT. This gives the protein CASSYLPNTGELFF.

The chain recombines TRBV28 with TRBJ2-7; D is possibly TRBD1 (6 bases). Per the germline V gene, CDR1 is MDHEN and CDR2 is SYDVKM. Trimming removed 4 bases from V and 0 bases from J, with 10 bases in between. The CDR3 runs 14 residues. The CDR3 region is CASSSGQPSYEQYF. The CDR3 DNA reads as TGTGCCAGCAGTTCTGGACAGCCCTCCTACGAGCAGTACTTC.

The table lists this clone with many counts. This chain uses TRBV4-2 with TRBJ1-4; D is perhaps TRBD1 (5 bases). Trimming took 0 bases from V and 8 from J, leaving 16 bases between them. This CDR3 spans 16 amino acids. The germline V gene encodes CDR1 LGHNA and CDR2 YNFKEQ. The CDR3 here is CASSQDWGEVKEKLFF. In DNA form, the CDR3 reads TGTGCCAGCAGCCAAGATTGGGGGGAAGTAAAGGAAAAACTGTTTTTT.

The chain carries TRBV7-2 and TRBJ2-7; D unclear. This CDR3 has 14 residues. Germline V gives CDR1 SGHTA, CDR2 FQGNSA. The V and J ends lost 1 base and 2 bases respectively, with 9 bases between them. The CDR3 region has the DNA TGTGCCAGCAGCTTAGGGCACCAAGCCTACGAGCAGTACTTC. This gives the protein CASSLGHQAYEQYF.